One and the same sample provided the 30 T cell receptor beta chains below, sequenced in a study of blood T cell repertoires in COVID-19. Method: immunoSEQ multiplex PCR; TCRdb's copy keeps in-frame clones and lacks some. Here the sample spans about 29,000 clones, 89% being singletons. Sequenced material: peripheral blood. The receptors here all came from a human donor in a cohort sampled during active COVID-19.

V and J are TRBV7-9 and TRBJ1-5; maybe TRBD1 (5 bases). V lost 5 bases to trimming and J lost 3 bases, with 11 bases between them. There are 14 residues in the CDR3. The germline gives CDR1 SEHNR, CDR2 FQNEAQ (reference sequence). The CDR3 DNA sequence: TGTGCCAGCAGCAAGGAGGGGCCCAATCAGCCCCAGCATTTT. This gives the protein CASSKEGPNQPQHF.

The chain combines TRBV18 with TRBJ1-3; 9 bases are a match to TRBD1. Per germline, CDR1 KGHSH and CDR2 LQKENI. J was trimmed by 4 bases and V by 4 bases; bases with no gene match: 8. The CDR3 length is 16 residues. The CDR3 loop reads CASSRNGQGTGNTIYF. The CDR3 DNA sequence: TGTGCCAGCTCACGAAACGGACAGGGGACGGGAAACACCATATATTTT.

The chain has TRBV5-1 and TRBJ2-5; 11 nucleotides match TRBD2. The CDR3 is made up of 17 amino acids. After removal of 0 bases from V and 0 bases from J, the junction contained 4 bases not matched to a gene. From germline, CDR1 is SGHRS and CDR2 YFSETQ. The CDR3 DNA reads TGCGCCAGCAGCTTGGGACTAGCGGGAACCCACCAAGAGACCCAGTACTTC. It encodes CASSLGLAGTHQETQYF.

As regards this clone: The sample carries other DNA sequences with the same CDR3. The chain couples TRBV18 to TRBJ2-3; TRBD2 matches 10 bases. Germline trimming cut 2 bases from V and 6 bases from J; bases unmatched to any gene: 5. Per the germline V gene, CDR1 is KGHSH and CDR2 is LQKENI. The CDR3 has 15 residues. The CDR3 DNA sequence: TGTGCCAGCTCACCAGGGCTAGCGGGGGCGGATACGCAGTATTTT. Its translation is CASSPGLAGADTQYF.

The J gene is TRBJ2-7, the V gene TRBV7-9; TRBD1 is a possible D gene (5 bases). The CDR3 runs 19 residues. V lost 5 bases to trimming and J lost 2 bases, with 28 bases between them. Germline lookup yields CDR1 SEHNR and CDR2 FQNEAQ (reference sequence). The CDR3 nucleotides are TGTGCCAGCAGCCCCCACGACATTGGCCCAAACAGGTTCCCCTACGAGCAGTACTTC. Translated: CASSPHDIGPNRFPYEQYF.

The rearrangement links TRBV2 to TRBJ1-1, with 10 bases aligning to TRBD1. Germline CDR1 SNHLY, CDR2 FYNNEI. The CDR3 runs 14 residues. With V trimmed by 6 bases and J by 6 bases, 7 bases remained unmatched. This CDR3 is CASSFRDRGSEAFF. The CDR3 nucleotides read TGTGCCAGCAGCTTCCGGGACAGGGGTTCTGAAGCTTTCTTT.

The rearrangement uses TRBV25-1 and TRBJ2-2; a possible D gene is TRBD2 (5 bases). Trimming cost V 8 bases and J 6 bases, with 13 bases left between them. From germline, CDR1 is MGHDK and CDR2 SYGVNS. The CDR3 totals 13 residues. The CDR3 DNA follows: TGTGCCAGCCTCGCCGGGGTAGCCGGGGAGCTGTTTTTT. Encoded protein: CASLAGVAGELFF.

The genes are TRBV13 and TRBJ1-3, with 8 nucleotides matching TRBD1. Trimming at V came to 5 bases and at J to 7 bases, leaving 7 bases not matched to a gene. This CDR3 is built from 14 residues. The germline V gene has CDR1 PRHDT and CDR2 FYEKMQ (reference sequence). As DNA, the CDR3 is TGTGCCAGCAGCCTCCAGGGGGCGCGGAACACCATATATTTT. Its protein is CASSLQGARNTIYF. The full variable domain, rest sourced from reference TRBV13 and TRBJ1-3, is AAGVIQSPRHLIKEKRETATLKCYPIPRHDTVYWYQQGPGQDPQFLISFYEKMQSDKGSIPDRFSAQQFSDYHSELNMSSLELGDSALYFCASSLQGARNTIYFGEGSWLTVV.

This clone was observed a single time. The gene calls are TRBV19 and TRBJ2-6; D perhaps matches TRBD1 (5 bases). Germline V gene data show CDR1 as LNHDA and CDR2 as SQIVND (reference sequence). Between the trimmed V and J ends, which lost 0 bases and 0 bases, there was a span of 15 bases. This CDR3 is built from 19 residues. This CDR3 is CASSIDFAGIGSGANVLTF. The CDR3 DNA sequence: TGTGCCAGTAGTATAGATTTTGCAGGGATAGGCTCTGGGGCCAACGTCCTGACTTTC.

This chain links TRBV5-4 with TRBJ2-3; D unclear. V was pared by 0 bases and J by 2 bases, with 10 bases between. The germline V gene encodes CDR1 SGHNT and CDR2 YYREEE (reference sequence). The CDR3 totals 15 residues. CDR3 amino acids: CASSLAGPYTDTQYF. In DNA form, the CDR3 reads TGTGCCAGCAGCTTGGCAGGCCCCTACACAGATACGCAGTATTTT.

This chain links TRBV2 with TRBJ1-1; the match to TRBD1 covers 8 bases. Germline CDR1 is SNHLY and CDR2 is FYNNEI. J was trimmed by 3 bases and V by 9 bases; bases with no gene match: 6. This CDR3 is 13 amino acids long. CDR3 amino acids: CASRQGMDTEAFF. CDR3 in DNA: TGTGCCAGTAGACAGGGGATGGACACTGAAGCTTTCTTT.

This clone has a handful of counts. This chain links TRBV7-9 with TRBJ1-5, with D possibly TRBD1 on 5 matching bases. Trimming took 1 base from V and 11 from J, leaving 12 bases between them. This CDR3 is built from 13 residues. CDR1 SEHNR and CDR2 FQNEAQ come from the germline V gene (reference sequence). The CDR3 here is CASSLVGEEAQHF. The DNA for the CDR3 is TGTGCCAGCAGCTTAGTAGGGGAAGAGGCCCAGCATTTT.

This sequence joins TRBV10-3 and TRBJ2-7, with TRBD1 identical over 9 bases. Germline V CDR1 and CDR2: ENHRY, SYGVKD. The CDR3 runs 16 residues. With V trimmed by 2 bases and J by 5 bases, 10 bases remained unmatched. The CDR3 is CAISETRDRVVHEQYF. The CDR3 DNA follows: TGTGCCATCAGTGAGACGCGGGACAGGGTGGTCCACGAGCAGTACTTC.

V gene TRBV18 combines with J gene TRBJ1-3, with 9 positions matching TRBD1. Unmatched junction bases numbered 3, after V lost 3 bases and J lost 0 bases. From germline, CDR1 is KGHSH and CDR2 LQKENI. This CDR3 is built from 16 residues. The CDR3 region is CASSPGTGSSGNTIYF. CDR3 in DNA: TGTGCCAGCTCACCCGGGACAGGGTCCTCTGGAAACACCATATATTTT.

The chain joins TRBV7-2 to TRBJ1-6; 8 nucleotides align to TRBD1. The CDR3 is 17 amino acids. With 5 bases clipped from V and 0 bases from J, the junction kept 6 bases outside the gene matches. Germline V gives CDR1 SGHTA, CDR2 FQGNSA. The CDR3 protein is CASSRDRSSSYNSPLHF. The CDR3 DNA follows: TGTGCCAGCAGCCGGGACAGGTCCAGCTCCTATAATTCACCCCTCCACTTT. Filled out from reference TRBV7-2 and TRBJ1-6, the complete variable domain reads GAGVSQSPSNKVTEKGKDVELRCDPISGHTALYWYRQSLGQGLEFLIYFQGNSAPDKSGLPSDRFSAERTGGSVSTLTIQRTQQEDSAVYLCASSRDRSSSYNSPLHFGNGTRLTVT.

This sequence joins TRBV23-1 and TRBJ2-1; D perhaps matches TRBD2 (6 bases). TRBV23-1 is identified as an open reading frame with a role that is uncertain. There are 15 residues in the CDR3. V was pared by 4 bases and J by 8 bases, with 18 bases between. For the CDR3, the DNA is TGCGCCAGCAGTCCGCCCCGGGACTGGGGGTATGAGCAGTTCTTC. It is translated as CASSPPRDWGYEQFF.

The chain has TRBV7-8 and TRBJ2-5; 9 positions match TRBD1. This CDR3 region has 15 residues. Germline CDR1 is SGHVS and CDR2 is FQNEAQ. V lost 5 bases, J lost 5 bases, and 9 bases stayed unmatched. The CDR3 DNA reads TGTGCCAGCAGCAAACAGGGGGCGTTGATGGAGACCCAGTACTTC. It encodes CASSKQGALMETQYF.

This clone has only a few counts. The rearrangement joins TRBV28 to TRBJ1-2; 7 bases are a match to TRBD1. CDR3 length equals 15 residues. Germline-derived CDR1 and CDR2 are MDHEN and SYDVKM. V was pared by 6 bases and J by 0 bases, with 7 bases of the junction left unmatched. The CDR3 is CASRPRQGANYGYTF. CDR3 DNA sequence: TGTGCCAGCAGACCCCGACAGGGCGCTAACTATGGCTACACCTTC.

This chain joins TRBV2 and TRBJ2-5; D call uncertain. The CDR3 spans 14 residues. Trimming took off 8 bases at V and 1 base at J, with 14 bases between the two ends. CDR1 is SNHLY, CDR2 FYNNEI, per germline. The CDR3 region has the DNA TGTGCCAGCCTTATCGAGCTTCCCCAAGAGACCCAGTACTTC. Its translation: CASLIELPQETQYF.

The chain's CDR3 is CASSEKRGFYNEQFF. The CDR3 DNA reads as TGTGCCAGCAGTGAAAAGCGGGGGTTCTACAATGAGCAGTTCTTC. This sequence joins TRBV2 and TRBJ2-1, with 8 bases identical to TRBD2. This CDR3 contains 15 residues. V shed 2 bases and J 3 bases; nucleotides not matched to a gene: 3. The germline V gene encodes CDR1 SNHLY and CDR2 FYNNEI.

The genes are TRBV5-1 and TRBJ2-3; D may be TRBD2 (6 bases). Trimming stripped 4 bases from V and 4 bases from J, with 16 bases between. The CDR3 length is 15 residues. The germline V gene has CDR1 SGHRS and CDR2 YFSETQ. CDR3 DNA sequence: TGCGCCAGCAGCCCCAGCGGGCGAGGGTCAGATACGCAGTATTTT. It translates to CASSPSGRGSDTQYF. Based on the CDR3 plus reference TRBV5-1 and TRBJ2-3, the full variable domain is KAGVTQTPRYLIKTRGQQVTLSCSPISGHRSVSWYQQTPGQGLQFLFEYFSETQRNKGNFPGRFSGRQFSNSRSEMNVSTLELGDSALYLCASSPSGRGSDTQYFGPGTRLTVL.

The V gene is TRBV9, the J gene TRBJ2-2, with D unclear. CDR3 length: 14 residues. V lost 3 bases and J lost 2, with 8 bases in between. Per germline, CDR1 SGDLS and CDR2 YYNGEE. The DNA of the CDR3 is TGTGCCAGCAGCGCCAACTTCAACACCGGGGAGCTGTTTTTT. Its protein is CASSANFNTGELFF.

The chain uses TRBV2 and TRBJ1-1, with a tentative D call TRBD1 (6 bases). The germline gives CDR1 SNHLY, CDR2 FYNNEI. The CDR3 has 17 residues. V lost 8 bases, J lost 1 base, and 23 bases lay in between. The CDR3 protein is CASGRSLQGRRNTEAFF. CDR3 sequence (DNA): TGTGCCAGCGGAAGGTCCTTACAGGGTCGTCGGAACACTGAAGCTTTCTTT.

This clone has a single count. Written as DNA, the CDR3 is TGTGCCAGCAGTTACTCTTACAGGACTAACTATGGCTACACCTTC. Its protein is CASSYSYRTNYGYTF. This chain uses TRBV6-5 with TRBJ1-2; TRBD1 is a possible D gene (5 bases). Germline V gene sequence: CDR1 MNHEY, CDR2 SVGAGI. Trimming left V 0 bases short and J 0 bases short, with 8 bases between. The CDR3 loop spans 15 amino acids.

The V gene is TRBV4-2, the J gene TRBJ2-4; the match to TRBD1 covers 9 bases. CDR3 length: 18 residues. Germline V CDR1 and CDR2: LGHNA, YNFKEQ. Trimming cost V 0 bases and J 0 bases; bases outside gene matches: 6. CDR3 in amino acids: CASSQEATGGRAKNIQYF. The CDR3 DNA is TGTGCCAGCAGCCAAGAGGCAACAGGGGGCAGAGCCAAAAACATTCAGTACTTC.

This chain uses TRBV27 with TRBJ2-7, with TRBD2 matching 12 bases. Germline V gene data show CDR1 as MNHEY and CDR2 as SMNVEV (reference sequence). The CDR3 has 14 amino acids. J gave up 3 bases and V 5 bases, and 2 bases lay outside the gene matches. CDR3 bases: TGTGCCAGCAGTGTGACTAGCGGGGGCTACGAGCAGTACTTC. It is translated as CASSVTSGGYEQYF.

The chain links TRBV6-1 to TRBJ2-1; 7 nucleotides agree with TRBD1. V dropped 3 bases and J dropped 3; count of bases not matched to a gene: 8. The CDR3 spans 16 residues. Germline CDR1 MNHNS, CDR2 SASEGT. The CDR3, as DNA: TGTGCCAGCAGTGACACAGGGGCCTCACTCTACAATGAGCAGTTCTTC. Protein sequence: CASSDTGASLYNEQFF.

The chain has TRBV10-1 and TRBJ2-3; 9 bases match TRBD2. This CDR3 contains 14 residues. Germline V lookup: CDR1 WNHNN, CDR2 SYGVQD (reference sequence). V was pared by 6 bases and J by 1 base, with 2 bases of the junction left unmatched. DNA for the CDR3: TGCGCCAGCAGCGTAGCGGGGGGCACAGATACGCAGTATTTT. This encodes CASSVAGGTDTQYF.

This clone was seen a single time. V gene TRBV28 combines with J gene TRBJ2-7; 9 bases align to TRBD2. The CDR3 consists of 15 residues. J gave up 5 bases and V 6 bases, and 11 bases lay outside the gene matches. Germline lookup yields CDR1 MDHEN and CDR2 SYDVKM. The chain's CDR3 is CASRVDSGGRDEQYF. CDR3 bases: TGTGCCAGCAGAGTTGATAGCGGGGGTCGGGACGAGCAGTACTTC.

The chain recombines TRBV28 with TRBJ2-7; 11 nucleotides agree with TRBD2. With V trimmed by 3 bases and J by 2 bases, 3 bases remained unmatched. The CDR3 extends over 15 amino acids. From germline, CDR1 is MDHEN and CDR2 SYDVKM. The CDR3 DNA reads as TGTGCCAGCAGTTTGGGACTAGCGGAACCCTACGAGCAGTACTTC. It translates to CASSLGLAEPYEQYF. The whole variable domain, filled in from reference TRBV28 and TRBJ2-7, reads DVKVTQSSRYLVKRTGEKVFLECVQDMDHENMFWYRQDPGLGLRLIYFSYDVKMKEKGDIPEGYSVSREKKERFSLILESASTNQTSMYLCASSLGLAEPYEQYFGPGTRLTVT.